The sequence of this T cell receptor beta chain was determined in a study of persistence of HIV-infected CD4 T cells. Germline V gene data show CDR1 as LGHDT and CDR2 as YNNKEL (reference sequence). The CDR3 totals 16 residues. V dropped 2 bases and J dropped 0 bases, with 12 bases sitting between them. The immunoSEQ assay was version 4, run in survey mode. Method: immunoSEQ multiplex PCR; TCRdb's copy keeps in-frame clones and lacks some. The table has under 40,000 clones, roughly 80% seen once. The stimulus was an HIV-1 Gag 15-mer peptide pool, 1 ug/peptide/mL. CD40L-negative CD69-negative CD45RO-high memory CD4+ T cells were sorted as populations depleted of antigen-responding cells. To note about this clone: No antigen is known for it.

The input for sequencing was CD4+ T cells sorted from PBMCs after roughly 17-hour stimulation, taken from a patient who received antiretroviral therapy. This TCR derives from an adult woman with HIV who was CMV-seropositive. The chain joins TRBV3-1 (or the pseudogene TRBV3-2) to TRBJ2-3; D is perhaps TRBD1 or TRBD2 (5 bases each). CDR3 sequence: CASSQRDRYSTDTQYF. DNA of the CDR3: TGTGCCAGCAGCCAAAGGGACCGCTATAGCACAGATACGCAGTATTTT.